This TCR beta chain was obtained from a study of tissue T cells after allogeneic stem cell transplantation. Libraries were prepared by immunoSEQ multiplex PCR; TCRdb keeps only in-frame clonotypes and omits some of them. Of several thousand clones in the sample, about 60% are singletons; the top ten hold 29%. As for this clone: Germline and genes: mouse.

As to time point: mouse harvest day 7 after allogeneic transplant. Tail vein injection delivered 10^7 T-cell-depleted bone marrow cells and 10^6 splenic CD5+ T cells. The TCR sequence derives from a female BALB/c mouse given C57BL/6 T cells with graft-versus-host disease after an allogeneic hematopoietic cell transplant. The sequenced sample was spleen.

The CDR3 DNA, read in part, is TGCACCTGCAGCCCTACTGGGGGTCAAAACACCTTGTAC. As protein: CTCSPTGGQNTLY. The whole CDR3 protein is CTCSPTGGQNTLYF. The V call is TRBV1, the J call TRBJ2-4, with 7 bases aligning to TRBD2. The read ends 1 residue shy of where the CDR3 ends; the end is completed using the germline J gene. The CDR3 consists of 14 residues. The V gene's germline CDR1 is NSQYPW and CDR2 LRSPGD (reference sequence). Trimming removed 6 bases from V and 1 base from J; junction bases left unmatched: 4.